A single sample gave rise to the 19 T cell receptor beta chains below, sequenced in a study of T cell repertoires in cytomegalovirus infection. TCRdb re-analysed the reads in MiXCR, keeping a single row per CDR3 protein. Of approximately 1,000,000 distinct CDR3 sequences listed, roughly 30% are singletons. Antigen specificity for these receptors is unknown. Sequences were derived from cultured CD8+ T cells from PBMCs, sampled from culture after CMV antigen stimulation. The receptors were sampled from a human donor in good health (CMV status not recorded). Some clones in this sample may be carry-over from other donors' samples.

Regarding this clonotype: A read error may produce the germline difference seen at one junction end. The chain uses TRBV28 and TRBJ2-3; tentatively, D is TRBD1 (6 bases). The germline gives CDR1 MDHEN, CDR2 SYDVKM. The CDR3 contains 15 residues. CDR3 DNA: TGTGTCAGCAGTTCGGACAGCGCTAGCACAGATACGCAGTATTTT. Residues: CVSSSDSASTDTQYF.

The V gene is TRBV4-3, the J gene TRBJ2-7; D gene ambiguous. V dropped 4 bases and J dropped 1 base, with 11 bases sitting between them. This CDR3 region has 14 residues. Germline lookup yields CDR1 LGHNA and CDR2 YSLEER. The CDR3 reads CASSPLPLSYEQYV. The DNA of the CDR3 is TGCGCCAGCAGCCCACTGCCCCTATCCTACGAGCAGTACGTC.

The genes are TRBV6-2 or TRBV6-3 and TRBJ2-7; the D gene is possibly TRBD1 (5 bases). This CDR3 region has 15 residues. CDR1 is MNHEY, CDR2 SVGEGT, per germline. V was shortened by 0 bases and J by 3 bases, with 12 bases between the two germline ends. CDR3 sequence: CASSYSKRQGYEQYV. The CDR3 DNA reads TGTGCCAGCAGTTACTCGAAGCGTCAGGGCTACGAGCAGTACGTC.

This sequence joins TRBV24-1 and TRBJ2-5; 8 nucleotides match TRBD2. Losses at the gene ends were 0 bases for V and 2 bases for J; bases not matched to a gene: 13. This CDR3 comprises 19 residues. Germline V lookup: CDR1 KGHDR, CDR2 SFDVKD. Here the CDR3 DNA reads TGTGCCACCAGTGATTTGGTCCCCGGCCAGCGGGGGAGTCAAGAGACCCAGTACTTC. This codes for CATSDLVPGQRGSQETQYF.

The rearrangement uses TRBV4-1 and TRBJ1-1, with D unresolved. Germline CDR1 reads MGHRA; CDR2 reads YSYEKL. Trimming removed 0 bases at V and 0 bases at J, with 11 bases between. CDR3 size: 16 residues. Here the CDR3 reads CASSQDQDRMNTEAFF. The CDR3 region has the DNA TGCGCCAGCAGCCAAGACCAGGACCGAATGAACACTGAAGCTTTCTTT.

This clonotype turned up a few times. The germline gene is not matched at one end of the junction; a read error may be the cause. For the CDR3, the DNA is TGTGCCAGCAGCGTGGAGTATAATACAGATACGCAGTATTTC. It translates to CASSVEYNTDTQYF. The genes are TRBV9 and TRBJ2-3; D ambiguous. The CDR3 consists of 14 residues. The germline gives CDR1 SGDLS, CDR2 YYNGEE.

This clonotype came up a few times. This sequence joins TRBV6-5 and TRBJ1-4, with a possible D match to TRBD1 (5 bases). The CDR3 has 15 amino acids. CDR1 is MNHEY, CDR2 SVGAGI, per germline. V was shortened by 5 bases and J by 5 bases, with 15 bases between the two germline ends. CDR3 in DNA: TGTGCCAGCAGTGAGTCCTCGGGGGGGAATGAAAAACTGTTTTTT. This gives the protein CASSESSGGNEKLFF.

The V and J genes are TRBV7-9 and TRBJ1-5; no clear D gene. V was shortened by 1 base and J by 7 bases, with 11 bases between the two germline ends. The CDR3 sequence is 14 residues long. CDR1 is SEHNR, CDR2 FQNEAQ, per germline (reference sequence). The CDR3: CASSLDVGGQPQHF. The CDR3 nucleotides read TGTGCCAGCAGCTTAGACGTGGGAGGACAGCCCCAGCATTTT.

This chain uses TRBV5-6 with TRBJ2-1; tentatively, D is TRBD1 or TRBD2 (5 bases each). Trimming took 10 bases from V and 5 from J, leaving 13 bases between them. CDR1 and CDR2 (germline): SGHDT, YYEEEE. This CDR3 has 12 amino acids. CDR3 protein: CASRDLDNEQFF. Written as DNA, the CDR3 is TGTGCCTCCCGGGACCTAGACAATGAGCAGTTCTTC. Full variable domain (missing parts from reference TRBV5-6 and TRBJ2-1): DAGVTQSPTHLIKTRGQQVTLRCSPKSGHDTVSWYQQALGQGPQFIFQYYEEEERQRGNFPDRFSGHQFPNYSSELNVNALLLGDSALYLCASRDLDNEQFFGPGTRLTVL.

This clonotype was counted many times. The DNA of the CDR3 is TGTGCCACCAGTGATTTGAAAAAGGGGATGAACACTGAAGCTTTCTTT. Protein: CATSDLKKGMNTEAFF. This chain connects TRBV24-1 to TRBJ1-1, with D perhaps matching TRBD1 (5 bases). The CDR3 is 16 residues long. Germline loops: CDR1 KGHDR, CDR2 SFDVKD. Between the trimmed V and J ends, which lost 0 bases and 0 bases, there was a span of 10 bases.

Ten or more counts support this clonotype. The chain combines TRBV4-1 with TRBJ1-2; TRBD1 matches 7 bases. In germline, CDR1 is MGHRA, CDR2 YSYEKL. The ends lost 0 bases at V and 8 bases at J; junction bases unmatched: 15. The CDR3 spans 17 residues. The CDR3, as DNA: TGCGCCAGCAGCCAAGATCCTCGGGGGAGGGGGCGGGAAGGCTACACCTTC. This translates into CASSQDPRGRGREGYTF.

The chain uses TRBV6-5 and TRBJ1-6, with a possible D match to TRBD1 (5 bases). V was shortened by 5 bases and J by 10 bases, with 21 bases between the two germline ends. The CDR3 has 16 residues. Per the germline V gene, CDR1 is MNHEY and CDR2 is SVGAGI. The CDR3 is CASSNPGPRRNSPLHF. In DNA form, the CDR3 reads TGTGCCAGCAGTAACCCAGGGCCCCGGCGAAACTCACCCCTCCACTTT.

The V gene is TRBV5-6, the J gene TRBJ2-5; D remains unclear. This CDR3 has 14 residues. V shed 2 bases and J shed 4 bases, with 12 bases lying between them. CDR1 SGHDT and CDR2 YYEEEE come from the germline V gene. CDR3 nucleotide sequence: TGTGCCAGCAGCTTCGGACGGCCACGAGAGACCCAGTACTTC. As protein: CASSFGRPRETQYF.

The count of this clonotype is one. V and J are TRBV6-1 and TRBJ2-2, with D unclear. Deletions cut 4 bases from V and 6 bases from J, with 15 bases between. Germline V gives CDR1 MNHNS, CDR2 SASEGT. The CDR3 has 15 residues. As DNA, the CDR3 is TGTGCCAGCAGTGCCCGGACGGAATCTTCCGGGGAGCTGTTTTTT. It codes for CASSARTESSGELFF.

The rearrangement uses TRBV10-3 and TRBJ2-1, with 10 nucleotides matching TRBD2. CDR1 and CDR2 from the germline V gene are ENHRY and SYGVKD. V trimming: 9 bases; J trimming: 5 bases; junction bases outside the gene matches: 7. The CDR3 spans 14 residues. In DNA, the CDR3 is TGTGCCATAGCGGGGGGGCGGTCAAACAATGAGCAGTTCTTC. Amino acids: CAIAGGRSNNEQFF.

This clonotype has a single count. The genes are TRBV14 and TRBJ2-3; D not resolved. Trimming shortened V by 1 base and J by 9 bases, and 14 bases separated the two germline ends. Germline V gives CDR1 SGHDN, CDR2 FVKESK. The CDR3 is made up of 14 amino acids. CDR3 amino acids: CASSQGQRPTTQYF. The CDR3 bases are TGTGCCAGCAGCCAAGGGCAGCGACCCACGACGCAGTATTTT. Together with reference TRBV14 and TRBJ2-3, the CDR3 gives the full variable domain: EAGVTQFPSHSVIEKGQTVTLRCDPISGHDNLYWYRRVMGKEIKFLLHFVKESKQDESGMPNNRFLAERTGGTYSTLKVQPAELEDSGVYFCASSQGQRPTTQYFGPGTRLTVL.

The chain is built from TRBV27 and TRBJ2-1; tentatively, D is TRBD1 (6 bases). The CDR3 totals 16 residues. Trimming removed 6 bases at V and 0 bases at J, with 15 bases between. Germline values: CDR1 MNHEY, CDR2 SMNVEV (reference sequence). The DNA of the CDR3 is TGTGCCAGCAGCATGCAAACAGGGCCCTCCTACAATGAGCAGTTCTTC. Its translation: CASSMQTGPSYNEQFF.

Of note for this clonotype: This likely reflects a read error, since a far larger clone is one base away. The rearrangement uses TRBV9 and TRBJ2-1; D gene unclear. Looked up from germline, CDR1 is SGDLS and CDR2 is YYNGEE. V lost 0 bases and J 7 bases, leaving 5 bases between the germline ends. This CDR3 is 12 amino acids long. The CDR3 reads CASSVDGNEQFF. The DNA for the CDR3 is TGTGCCAGCAGCGTAGACGGGAATGAGCAGTTCTTC.

This chain uses TRBV10-3 with TRBJ2-1; 12 bases are a match to TRBD2. The CDR3 sequence is 15 residues long. Trimming at V came to 6 bases and at J to 10 bases, leaving 10 bases not matched to a gene. Germline assignment: CDR1 ENHRY and CDR2 SYGVKD. CDR3 region: CAIRTSGGQTWEQFF. CDR3 nucleotides: TGTGCCATCAGAACTAGCGGGGGGCAAACATGGGAGCAGTTCTTC.